The sequence of this TCR beta chain was determined in a study of T cell responses to AZD1222 COVID-19 vaccine (dated by TCRdb to about 2021). About the investigation overall: AZD1222 recipients whose second dose came at about 4 weeks and those whose second dose came at about 12 weeks were combined into one group, since spike-specific TCR depth and breadth did not differ between the two schedules. A total of approximately 240 trial participants underwent TCR sequencing, of whom nearly 210 received two doses of AZD1222 and 26 received two doses of the MenACWY control vaccine. Trial participants were enrolled by age into 18-55, 56-69 and 70-plus year subgroups, with approximately 150, 28 and 58 TCR-sequenced participants respectively.

From the germline V gene, CDR1 is MDHEN and CDR2 is SYDVKM. Deletion took 5 bases off V and 7 bases off J, with a span of 17 bases between the germline ends. The CDR3 measures 15 amino acids from cysteine to phenylalanine. Just CDR3 DNA is preserved here, 45 bases in frame from base 1. With regard to this clone: The antigen it recognizes is unknown. Base qualities are not recorded, but no much larger clone differs from it by a single base.

The CDR3 regions of human TCRbeta chains were analyzed by immunosequencing. The study's own analysis went as follows. TCRs in the repertoires were compared against a reference library of SARS-CoV-2-specific TCRs that had been generated with the MIRA antigen-specificity platform. Breadth meant the fraction of unique TCRs that were SARS-CoV-2-associated, whereas depth meant the fraction of total T cells that were SARS-CoV-2-associated. Using the MIRA data, each spike-specific TCR was mapped to the spike region that the TCR reacts to and placed in a CD4 or CD8 class. Log10-transformed breadth and depth values were compared by one-way ANOVA with Sidak's multiple comparisons tests. Drawn from immuneACCESS, this table holds only the in-frame rearrangements with V and J called that TCRdb kept. Clones are partly lost; checked studies trace under half to an unresolved V gene and leave the rest unexplained. Clone size and the V and J calls come from that table; the DNA yielded D and trimming. Across this sample there are about 21,000 clones, with 82% seen only once. 35% to 45% of the sample belongs to the ten largest clones.

General findings and caveats noted by the study authors: Conclusions about previously exposed vaccinees are limited, since just six AZD1222 recipients were seropositive for SARS-CoV-2 at baseline. A significant rise in spike-specific TCR breadth and depth was observed after two AZD1222 doses relative to day 0 and relative to MenACWY recipients. No day 14 peak-response samples were available, so repertoires were characterized only after the peak T cell response. Most participants were white British and females outnumbered males, and the authors suggested that clonal diversity may have been underestimated. Nearly half of unique spike-specific TCRs reportedly recognized epitopes outside regions mutated in the B.1.351 and B.1.1.7 variants. The 56-69-year group was small, and its depth increase did not reach significance, likely because of low power. Vaccine-associated CD4 TCRs spanned the whole spike protein, with dominant responses in regions 160-218 and 743-854.

According to the study, the label for this sample's time point signals: baseline before first vaccination. The vaccinee samples were drawn from two UK trials, COV001 and COV002, one of which was a single-blind randomized controlled phase 2/3 trial testing AZD1222 (ChAdOx1 nCoV-19) in healthy adults. Trial participant PBMC samples were collected at day 0 and day 28 after the second dose for TCRbeta chain sequencing. The rearrangement combines TRBV28 with TRBJ2-2; D gene: possibly TRBD1, on 5 matching bases. The sequence derives from an adult in good health. The specimen comprised peripheral blood, sampled on day 0 of AZD1222 vaccination. DNA sequence: TGTGCCAGCAGTCCCCCCGGGTTTAGGGGCGGGGAGCTGTTTTTT. Its translation reads: CASSPPGFRGGELFF.